Each of the 3 T cell receptor beta chains below was sequenced from the same sample in a study of shared clonotypes between healthy human individuals. The naive CD8 subset, CD45RO-negative cells positively selected for CCR7, excluded terminally differentiated effector memory CD45RA+ cells. Here immunoSEQ multiplex PCR was the method, and the copy in TCRdb shows in-frame clones only, minus some. Of about 2.1 million clones in the sample, around 95% are singletons; the top ten hold approximately 1.7%. Sequencing input: naive CD8+ T cells from PBMCs. The receptors were sampled from a man aged 18 to 29 in good health. Some clones in this sample may be carry-over from other donors' samples.

A few counts support this clone. The chain is built from TRBV6-1 and TRBJ2-7, with D uncertain. CDR3 length: 13 residues. Trimming stripped 8 bases from V and 4 bases from J, with 15 bases between. The V gene's germline CDR1 is MNHNS and CDR2 SASEGT. The CDR3 DNA follows: TGTGCCAGCCATCCGGTATCAGATTACGAGCAGTACTTC. Its protein product is CASHPVSDYEQYF.

As to this clone: The sample carries other DNA sequences with the same CDR3. The chain recombines TRBV27 with TRBJ2-3; 7 positions match TRBD2. Trimming cost V 0 bases and J 1 base; bases outside gene matches: 1. CDR3 length equals 15 residues. Germline values: CDR1 MNHEY, CDR2 SMNVEV (reference sequence). CDR3 DNA: TGTGCCAGCAGTTTATCCCTAGCGGGCACAGATACGCAGTATTTT. As protein: CASSLSLAGTDTQYF.

The chain links TRBV19 to TRBJ2-1; no clear D. Germline CDR1 LNHDA, CDR2 SQIVND (reference sequence). V was clipped by 7 bases and J by 4 bases, with 11 bases between them. This CDR3 has 13 residues. CDR3 residues: CASKKSPYNEQFF. Here the CDR3 DNA reads TGTGCCAGTAAGAAGTCACCTTACAATGAGCAGTTCTTC. The whole variable domain, remainder taken from reference TRBV19 and TRBJ2-1, is DGGITQSPKYLFRKEGQNVTLSCEQNLNHDAMYWYRQDPGQGLRLIYYSQIVNDFQKGDIAEGYSVSREKKESFPLTVTSAQKNPTAFYLCASKKSPYNEQFFGPGTRLTVL.